Shown below are 22 T cell receptor beta chains from a single sample sequenced in a study of cytomegalovirus exposure and HLA in healthy donors. The PCR used 60 Vbeta and 13 Jbeta primers. Produced via immunoSEQ multiplex PCR; TCRdb's table is partial and in-frame only. The profile shows under 200,000 clones, approximately 71% of them singletons. The sample taken for sequencing was PBMCs. These receptors were obtained from a woman aged 18-35 years in good health and CMV-seropositive.

The chain is built from TRBV4-2 and TRBJ1-5, with no clear D. V was trimmed by 3 bases and J by 5 bases, leaving 8 bases between them. The CDR3 is 13 residues long. Germline V gene data show CDR1 as LGHNA and CDR2 as YNFKEQ. The CDR3 reads CASSHSEDQPQHF. CDR3 DNA: TGTGCCAGCAGCCACTCCGAGGATCAGCCCCAGCATTTT.

The chain carries TRBV27 and TRBJ2-7; TRBD2 matches 7 bases. With V trimmed by 6 bases and J by 3 bases, 5 bases remained unmatched. Germline assignment: CDR1 MNHEY and CDR2 SMNVEV (reference sequence). The CDR3 spans 13 residues. CDR3 residues: CASRPGLFYEQYF. In DNA form, the CDR3 reads TGTGCCAGCAGACCGGGACTATTCTACGAGCAGTACTTC.

This clone was seen a handful of times. A read error may account for a junction end that differs from germline. The chain uses TRBV7-7 and TRBJ2-2; D not resolved. The CDR3 runs 14 residues. Germline CDR1 SSHAT, CDR2 FNYEAQ (reference sequence). DNA of the CDR3: TGTGCTAGCAGCTTAATGCACGAGGCCGGGGAGCTGTTTTTT. Amino acids: CASSLMHEAGELFF.

J is TRBJ2-7 and V is TRBV27; TRBD2 matches 10 bases. The CDR3 is 20 residues long. J gave up 1 base and V 2 bases, and 17 bases lay outside the gene matches. Looked up from germline, CDR1 is MNHEY and CDR2 is SMNVEV (reference sequence). The CDR3 region has the DNA TGTGCCAGCAGTTTAACCCCCGTCTACGGGCCTAGCGGGAGATCCTACGAGCAGTACTTC. This gives the protein CASSLTPVYGPSGRSYEQYF.

The V call is TRBV2, the J call TRBJ2-2, with 8 bases fitting TRBD1. Germline V lookup: CDR1 SNHLY, CDR2 FYNNEI. V lost 6 bases, J lost 4 bases, and 7 bases stayed unmatched. The CDR3 is 15 amino acids. The CDR3 loop is CASSLDRAPTGELFF. DNA for the CDR3: TGTGCCAGCAGCCTGGACAGGGCGCCCACCGGGGAGCTGTTTTTT.

The chain has TRBV19 and TRBJ1-2; TRBD1 is a possible D gene (6 bases). The CDR3 runs to 16 residues. The V and J ends lost 2 bases and 0 bases respectively, with 13 bases between them. The V gene's germline CDR1 is LNHDA and CDR2 SQIVND (reference sequence). The CDR3 DNA reads TGTGCCAGTAGTATACCTCGGGACACAGCTAACTATGGCTACACCTTC. Its protein product is CASSIPRDTANYGYTF.

The V gene is TRBV11-3, the J gene TRBJ2-1; 11 bases line up with TRBD2. The CDR3 is 19 residues long. Trimming at V came to 0 bases and at J to 9 bases, leaving 16 bases not matched to a gene. Germline assignment: CDR1 SGHNT and CDR2 YENEEA. This CDR3 is CASSLDSRASGRYQGEQFF. The CDR3 DNA follows: TGTGCCAGCAGCTTAGACTCTCGGGCTAGCGGGAGGTATCAAGGTGAGCAGTTCTTC.

The CDR3, as DNA: TGTGCCAGCAGTTACGGACAGGGTCTCACCTACGAGCAGTACTTC. It translates to CASSYGQGLTYEQYF. This rearrangement joins TRBV6-5 to TRBJ2-7; 8 positions agree with TRBD1. Germline V gives CDR1 MNHEY, CDR2 SVGAGI. Losses at the gene ends were 2 bases for V and 2 bases for J; bases not matched to a gene: 5. This CDR3 is built from 15 residues.

A single count supports this clone. The V call is TRBV5-1, the J call TRBJ2-7; 9 bases agree with TRBD1. Losses at the gene ends were 8 bases for V and 1 base for J; bases not matched to a gene: 4. The germline gives CDR1 SGHRS, CDR2 YFSETQ. The CDR3 covers 13 residues. The CDR3 DNA reads as TGCGCCAGTGGGACAGGGTATTCCTACGAGCAGTACTTC. Protein sequence: CASGTGYSYEQYF. The complete variable domain, with remaining parts taken from reference TRBV5-1 and TRBJ2-7, reads KAGVTQTPRYLIKTRGQQVTLSCSPISGHRSVSWYQQTPGQGLQFLFEYFSETQRNKGNFPGRFSGRQFSNSRSEMNVSTLELGDSALYLCASGTGYSYEQYFGPGTRLTVT.

This clone was seen only once. The chain recombines TRBV2 with TRBJ1-2; 7 bases match TRBD1. Germline CDR1 SNHLY, CDR2 FYNNEI. The CDR3 has 15 residues. After removal of 4 bases from V and 1 base from J, the junction contained 6 bases not matched to a gene. For the CDR3, the DNA is TGTGCCAGCAGTGCAAACAGGGGTAGTAACTATGGCTACACCTTC. Its translation: CASSANRGSNYGYTF.

The V and J genes are TRBV13 and TRBJ1-2, with TRBD1 identical over 7 bases. The length of the CDR3 is 12 residues. With V trimmed by 7 bases and J by 5 bases, 4 bases remained unmatched. From germline, CDR1 is PRHDT and CDR2 FYEKMQ (reference sequence). The CDR3 loop is CASTGQLYGYTF. The CDR3, as DNA: TGTGCCAGCACGGGACAGCTTTATGGCTACACCTTC.

The V call is TRBV28, the J call TRBJ2-5; TRBD2 agrees at 12 bases. CDR3 size: 15 residues. V shed 6 bases and J 7 bases; nucleotides not matched to a gene: 9. In germline, CDR1 is MDHEN, CDR2 SYDVKM. CDR3 in DNA: TGTGCCAGCAGACCGGGACTAGCGGGCGCAGCGACCCAGTACTTC. Amino acid sequence: CASRPGLAGAATQYF.

Here the CDR3 reads CASRRTDQETQYF. The CDR3 DNA is TGTGCCAGCAGGAGGACAGACCAAGAGACCCAGTACTTC. The V call is TRBV28, the J call TRBJ2-5, with D possibly TRBD1 on 6 matching bases. V was shortened by 6 bases and J by 0 bases, with 8 bases between the two germline ends. Germline-derived CDR1 and CDR2 are MDHEN and SYDVKM. CDR3 length: 13 amino acids.

This rearrangement joins TRBV30 to TRBJ1-1; D gene ambiguous. V shed 1 base and J shed 7 bases, with 10 bases lying between them. This CDR3 has 12 amino acids. CDR1 is GTSNPN and CDR2 is SVGIG in the germline V gene (reference sequence). The CDR3 DNA is TGTGCCTGGAGTGGCGGTAGAGATGAAGCTTTCTTT. Protein: CAWSGGRDEAFF.

The chain joins TRBV9 to TRBJ2-1; 10 bases are shared with TRBD1. This CDR3 is 17 amino acids long. Unmatched junction bases numbered 13, after V lost 4 bases and J lost 6 bases. Germline assignment: CDR1 SGDLS and CDR2 YYNGEE. The CDR3 bases are TGTGCCAGCAGCAACCGACAGGGGGCGCGTCCAATCAATGAGCAGTTCTTC. Its protein product is CASSNRQGARPINEQFF.

The V gene is TRBV7-9, the J gene TRBJ1-2; 8 positions match TRBD1. CDR3 size: 13 residues. From germline, CDR1 is SEHNR and CDR2 FQNEAQ (reference sequence). The trim removed 2 bases at V and 6 bases at J, leaving 2 bases unmatched. DNA of the CDR3: TGTGCCAGCAGCTTACTCAGGGGGCATGGCTACACCTTC. It translates to CASSLLRGHGYTF.

This sequence joins TRBV15 and TRBJ2-1; a weak D match, TRBD2 (5 bases). The germline V gene has CDR1 LNHNV and CDR2 YYDKDF (reference sequence). The germline V and J ends were trimmed by 5 bases and 9 bases, with 26 bases remaining between them. The CDR3 spans 17 residues. This CDR3 is CATSWDGAESRLGEQFF. The DNA for the CDR3 is TGTGCCACCAGCTGGGATGGAGCGGAGTCCCGCCTGGGTGAGCAGTTCTTC. Complete variable domain (other parts from reference TRBV15 and TRBJ2-1): DAMVIQNPRYQVTQFGKPVTLSCSQTLNHNVMYWYQQKSSQAPKLLFHYYDKDFNNEADTPDNFQSRRPNTSFCFLDIRSPGLGDTAMYLCATSWDGAESRLGEQFFGPGTRLTVL.

The chain uses TRBV4-1 and TRBJ1-5; TRBD1 might be the D (6 bases). Trimming left V 3 bases short and J 3 bases short, with 15 bases between. Germline CDR1 reads MGHRA; CDR2 reads YSYEKL. The CDR3 sequence is 16 residues long. The CDR3 loop reads CASSQGADSFNQPQHF. CDR3 DNA sequence: TGCGCCAGCAGCCAGGGCGCGGACAGCTTCAATCAGCCCCAGCATTTT.

This rearrangement joins TRBV27 to TRBJ2-7, with D uncertain. The CDR3 contains 13 residues. Germline loops: CDR1 MNHEY, CDR2 SMNVEV (reference sequence). Trimming removed 0 bases at V and 2 bases at J, with 5 bases between. The CDR3 DNA sequence: TGTGCCAGCAGTTTATCGGCAGCCTACGAGCAGTACTTC. This sequence encodes CASSLSAAYEQYF.

The CDR3 spells CASRLSGILTDTQYF. CDR3 nucleotide sequence: TGCGCCAGCAGGCTCAGCGGGATTCTCACAGATACGCAGTATTTT. The genes are TRBV23-1 and TRBJ2-3, with 7 positions matching TRBD2. TRBV23-1 is reported as an ORF; its role is uncertain. V lost 6 bases and J lost 2; bases outside the gene matches: 8. The CDR3 runs 15 residues.

The chain combines TRBV4-3 with TRBJ2-5; 8 bases are a match to TRBD1. CDR1 is LGHNA, CDR2 YSLEER, per germline. There are 15 residues in the CDR3. J gave up 2 bases and V 1 base, and 3 bases lay outside the gene matches. The CDR3 protein is CASSQGQGSQETQYF. The CDR3 coding sequence is TGCGCCAGCAGCCAAGGACAGGGGTCGCAAGAGACCCAGTACTTC.

This clone showed up just a few times. This sequence joins TRBV7-8 and TRBJ2-3; the D gene is possibly TRBD2 (5 bases). The CDR3 sequence is 14 residues long. Deletions cut 4 bases from V and 8 bases from J, with 16 bases between. The V gene's germline CDR1 is SGHVS and CDR2 FQNEAQ. In DNA form, the CDR3 reads TGTGCCAGCAGCTCGTTACTAGGCGTCGGTACGCAGTATTTT. It specifies CASSSLLGVGTQYF.